The rows below give T cell receptor beta chains drawn from one sample of a study of cytomegalovirus exposure and HLA in healthy donors. The assay was immunoSEQ multiplex PCR, and TCRdb's table has in-frame clones only and misses some. The profile shows 72,000 or so clones, 70% to 85% of them singletons. The specimen sequenced was PBMCs. Receptors originate from a human donor in good health. CDR3s include the opening cysteine and the closing phenylalanine or tryptophan. The order of the fields is J gene, clone size, V gene, D gene, CDR3 protein, CDR3 DNA. D genes are given only for firm matches. The size of a clone is reported for some rows only, either as once, few or many, or as a class for expanded clones.

j_gene: TRBJ2-4; abundance: few; v_gene: TRBV28; d_gene: TRBD2; CDR3aa: CASSSREGRGGIQYF; CDR3nt: TGTGCCAGCAGTTCTCGGGAGGGCCGGGGTGGCATTCAGTACTTC
j_gene: TRBJ1-5; abundance: NA; v_gene: TRBV28; d_gene: NA; CDR3aa: CASSALKGGNQPQHF; CDR3nt: TGTGCCAGCAGTGCTCTGAAGGGAGGCAATCAGCCCCAGCATTTT
j_gene: TRBJ1-4; abundance: few; v_gene: TRBV25-1; d_gene: TRBD1; CDR3aa: CASSMTGGNEKLFF; CDR3nt: TGTGCCAGCAGTATGACAGGGGGTAATGAAAAACTGTTTTTT
j_gene: TRBJ1-1; abundance: NA; v_gene: TRBV6-6; d_gene: NA; CDR3aa: CASRLTAEAFF; CDR3nt: TGTGCCAGCAGACTGACAGCTGAAGCTTTCTTT
j_gene: TRBJ2-2; abundance: NA; v_gene: TRBV10-3; d_gene: TRBD1; CDR3aa: CAIRRQGASGELFF; CDR3nt: TGTGCCATCAGGCGACAGGGGGCGTCCGGGGAGCTGTTTTTT
j_gene: TRBJ1-1; abundance: NA; v_gene: TRBV30; d_gene: TRBD1; CDR3aa: CAWRGRTGETEAFF; CDR3nt: TGTGCCTGGAGGGGGCGGACAGGGGAGACTGAAGCTTTCTTT
j_gene: TRBJ1-1; abundance: NA; v_gene: TRBV19; d_gene: NA; CDR3aa: CASSIDINGLTEAFF; CDR3nt: TGTGCCAGTAGTATAGATATAAACGGTCTCACTGAAGCTTTCTTT
j_gene: TRBJ2-2; abundance: NA; v_gene: TRBV10-1; d_gene: TRBD2; CDR3aa: CASSGLAGPGELFF; CDR3nt: TGCGCCAGCAGTGGGCTAGCGGGGCCCGGGGAGCTGTTTTTT
j_gene: TRBJ2-1; abundance: NA; v_gene: TRBV6-4; d_gene: NA; CDR3aa: CASMAQDSPRGEQFF; CDR3nt: TGTGCCAGCATGGCCCAGGACTCCCCCAGGGGTGAGCAGTTCTTC
j_gene: TRBJ1-1; abundance: NA; v_gene: TRBV6-5; d_gene: NA; CDR3aa: CASSWLGVNTEAFF; CDR3nt: TGTGCCAGCAGTTGGCTAGGGGTGAACACTGAAGCTTTCTTT
j_gene: TRBJ1-4; abundance: NA; v_gene: TRBV30; d_gene: NA; CDR3aa: CAWSSSGEKLFF; CDR3nt: TGTGCCTGGAGTTCGAGTGGTGAAAAACTGTTTTTT
j_gene: TRBJ1-4; abundance: NA; v_gene: TRBV4-1; d_gene: TRBD1; CDR3aa: CASRMTGGVNEKLFF; CDR3nt: TGCGCCAGCAGAATGACAGGGGGCGTTAATGAAAAACTGTTTTTT
j_gene: TRBJ2-1; abundance: once; v_gene: TRBV5-1; d_gene: NA; CDR3aa: CASSFGDEQFF; CDR3nt: TGCGCCAGCAGCTTCGGGGATGAGCAGTTCTTC
j_gene: TRBJ2-5; abundance: NA; v_gene: TRBV28; d_gene: TRBD2; CDR3aa: CASSSPASGRETQYF; CDR3nt: TGTGCCAGCAGTTCCCCAGCTAGCGGGAGGGAGACCCAGTACTTC
j_gene: TRBJ1-2; abundance: once; v_gene: TRBV5-8; d_gene: NA; CDR3aa: CASSLRFSGNGYTF; CDR3nt: TGTGCCAGCAGCTTGAGGTTCTCAGGGAATGGCTACACCTTC
j_gene: TRBJ2-1; abundance: NA; v_gene: TRBV5-1; d_gene: TRBD2; CDR3aa: CASSLMRGLAEYNEQFF; CDR3nt: TGCGCCAGCAGCTTGATGAGGGGACTAGCGGAGTACAATGAGCAGTTCTTC
j_gene: TRBJ2-3; abundance: many; v_gene: TRBV7-9; d_gene: TRBD2; CDR3aa: CASSPSGNTDTQYF; CDR3nt: TGTGCCAGCAGCCCTAGCGGGAACACAGATACGCAGTATTTT
j_gene: TRBJ2-7; abundance: NA; v_gene: TRBV7-8; d_gene: TRBD2; CDR3aa: CASSSILGLAGTEQYF; CDR3nt: TGTGCCAGCAGCTCGATCCTTGGACTAGCGGGGACCGAGCAGTACTTC
j_gene: TRBJ2-7; abundance: NA; v_gene: TRBV5-1; d_gene: TRBD1; CDR3aa: CASSLGTGESYEQYF; CDR3nt: TGCGCCAGCAGCTTGGGGACAGGGGAATCCTACGAGCAGTACTTC
j_gene: TRBJ1-1; abundance: few; v_gene: TRBV28; d_gene: NA; CDR3aa: CASSGASIGGRTEAFF; CDR3nt: TGTGCCAGCAGCGGGGCAAGTATCGGGGGGCGGACTGAAGCTTTCTTT
j_gene: TRBJ1-1; abundance: NA; v_gene: TRBV19; d_gene: TRBD1; CDR3aa: CASSSRPTGHTEAFF; CDR3nt: TGTGCCAGTAGTAGCCGACCGACAGGGCACACTGAAGCTTTCTTT
j_gene: TRBJ2-1; abundance: NA; v_gene: TRBV6-1; d_gene: TRBD1; CDR3aa: CASSAQGYNEQFF; CDR3nt: TGTGCCAGCAGTGCACAGGGGTACAATGAGCAGTTCTTC
j_gene: TRBJ1-1; abundance: NA; v_gene: TRBV30; d_gene: NA; CDR3aa: CAWIIDSPTEAFF; CDR3nt: TGTGCCTGGATCATCGACAGTCCCACTGAAGCTTTCTTT
j_gene: TRBJ1-2; abundance: NA; v_gene: TRBV5-1; d_gene: NA; CDR3aa: CASSVTGNGYTF; CDR3nt: TGCGCCAGCAGCGTCACAGGGAACGGCTACACCTTC
j_gene: TRBJ2-7; abundance: NA; v_gene: TRBV6-1; d_gene: TRBD2; CDR3aa: CASSGGLAGGWASYEQYF; CDR3nt: TGTGCCAGCAGTGGAGGACTAGCGGGAGGGTGGGCCTCCTACGAGCAGTACTTC
j_gene: TRBJ1-2; abundance: NA; v_gene: TRBV14; d_gene: TRBD1; CDR3aa: CASSQDAGGRFGYTF; CDR3nt: TGTGCCAGCAGCCAAGATGCAGGGGGAAGGTTTGGCTACACCTTC
j_gene: TRBJ2-5; abundance: NA; v_gene: TRBV30; d_gene: NA; CDR3aa: CAWEVAGSQETQYF; CDR3nt: TGTGCCTGGGAGGTCGCCGGCTCTCAAGAGACCCAGTACTTC
j_gene: TRBJ2-7; abundance: once; v_gene: TRBV7-2; d_gene: NA; CDR3aa: CASSLGHASSEQYF; CDR3nt: TGTGCCAGCAGCTTGGGACACGCTTCATCCGAGCAGTACTTC
j_gene: TRBJ2-5; abundance: NA; v_gene: TRBV15; d_gene: NA; CDR3aa: CATSRDAKEGETQYF; CDR3nt: TGTGCCACCAGCAGAGATGCGAAGGAGGGAGAGACCCAGTACTTC
j_gene: TRBJ2-7; abundance: NA; v_gene: TRBV9; d_gene: NA; CDR3aa: CASSPLGGKRNEQYF; CDR3nt: TGTGCCAGCAGCCCGTTGGGGGGAAAGAGAAACGAGCAGTACTTC
j_gene: TRBJ1-1; abundance: NA; v_gene: TRBV7-8; d_gene: NA; CDR3aa: CASSRANTEAFF; CDR3nt: TGTGCCAGCAGCCGCGCGAACACTGAAGCTTTCTTT
j_gene: TRBJ2-7; abundance: NA; v_gene: TRBV7-6; d_gene: NA; CDR3aa: CASSLQGYEQYF; CDR3nt: TGTGCCAGCAGCTTACAGGGTTACGAGCAGTACTTC
j_gene: TRBJ1-4; abundance: NA; v_gene: TRBV25-1; d_gene: TRBD1; CDR3aa: CASSAQGALDKLFF; CDR3nt: TGTGCCAGCAGTGCACAGGGGGCGCTGGACAAACTGTTTTTT
j_gene: TRBJ2-5; abundance: few; v_gene: TRBV11-1; d_gene: TRBD2; CDR3aa: CASSSRSGKHQETQYF; CDR3nt: TGTGCCAGCAGCTCAAGAAGCGGGAAGCACCAAGAGACCCAGTACTTC
j_gene: TRBJ2-7; abundance: NA; v_gene: TRBV30; d_gene: TRBD1; CDR3aa: CAWRRTSGGSYEQYF; CDR3nt: TGTGCCTGGAGGCGGACTTCAGGGGGCTCCTACGAGCAGTACTTC
j_gene: TRBJ1-2; abundance: once; v_gene: TRBV28; d_gene: NA; CDR3aa: CASTVTAPKNYGYTF; CDR3nt: TGTGCCAGCACTGTAACAGCTCCTAAGAACTATGGCTACACCTTC
j_gene: TRBJ2-3; abundance: NA; v_gene: TRBV11-2; d_gene: TRBD1; CDR3aa: CASSLRRQGPTDTQYF; CDR3nt: TGTGCCAGCAGCCTACGACGACAGGGTCCCACAGATACGCAGTATTTT
j_gene: TRBJ2-5; abundance: few; v_gene: TRBV25-1; d_gene: NA; CDR3aa: CASSQGPGPTQETQYF; CDR3nt: TGTGCCAGCAGTCAGGGGCCTGGACCTACTCAAGAGACCCAGTACTTC
j_gene: TRBJ2-7; abundance: few; v_gene: TRBV4-2; d_gene: NA; CDR3aa: CASSQDLGRTEQYF; CDR3nt: TGTGCCAGCAGCCAAGATCTAGGTAGAACCGAGCAGTACTTC
j_gene: TRBJ2-7; abundance: NA; v_gene: TRBV9; d_gene: NA; CDR3aa: CASSGDYEQYF; CDR3nt: TGTGCCAGCAGCGGAGACTACGAGCAGTACTTC
j_gene: TRBJ2-2; abundance: NA; v_gene: TRBV29-1; d_gene: NA; CDR3aa: CSVAANRQVNTGELFF; CDR3nt: TGCAGCGTTGCCGCTAATCGACAGGTGAACACCGGGGAGCTGTTTTTT
j_gene: TRBJ2-3; abundance: NA; v_gene: TRBV9; d_gene: TRBD2; CDR3aa: CASSRRTSEADTQYF; CDR3nt: TGTGCCAGCAGCCGCAGGACTAGCGAGGCAGATACGCAGTATTTT
j_gene: TRBJ1-1; abundance: NA; v_gene: TRBV5-1; d_gene: NA; CDR3aa: CASSLGFGGRTNTEAFF; CDR3nt: TGCGCCAGCAGCTTGGGTTTCGGTGGGCGAACGAACACTGAAGCTTTCTTT
j_gene: TRBJ2-2; abundance: once; v_gene: TRBV18; d_gene: TRBD1; CDR3aa: CASSPGQGASTGELFF; CDR3nt: TGTGCCAGCTCACCTGGACAGGGGGCTTCGACCGGGGAGCTGTTTTTT
j_gene: TRBJ1-5; abundance: NA; v_gene: TRBV10-2; d_gene: NA; CDR3aa: CASSDQLRQPQHF; CDR3nt: TGCGCCAGCAGTGATCAATTGCGTCAGCCCCAGCATTTT
j_gene: TRBJ1-1; abundance: NA; v_gene: TRBV7-9; d_gene: NA; CDR3aa: CASNQGTGAEAFF; CDR3nt: TGTGCCAGCAATCAGGGGACGGGCGCTGAAGCTTTCTTT